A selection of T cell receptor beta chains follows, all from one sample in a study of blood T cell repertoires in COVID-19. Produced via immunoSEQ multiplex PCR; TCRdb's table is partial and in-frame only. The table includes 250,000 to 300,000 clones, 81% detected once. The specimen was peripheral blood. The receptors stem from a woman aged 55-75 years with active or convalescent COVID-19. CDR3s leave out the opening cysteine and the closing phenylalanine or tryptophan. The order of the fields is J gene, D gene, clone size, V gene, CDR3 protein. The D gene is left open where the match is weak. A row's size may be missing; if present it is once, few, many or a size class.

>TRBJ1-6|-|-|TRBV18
ASSDPGQGSPLH
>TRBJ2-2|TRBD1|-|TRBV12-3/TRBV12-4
ASRGQYTGELF
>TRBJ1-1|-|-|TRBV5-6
ASSFLESEAF
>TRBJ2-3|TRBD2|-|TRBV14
ASGQGLAGTDTQY
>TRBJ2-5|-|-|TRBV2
ASSWGVGETQY
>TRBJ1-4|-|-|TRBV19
ASSIPSGNAVANEKLF
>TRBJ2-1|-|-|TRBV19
ASINPGYNEQF
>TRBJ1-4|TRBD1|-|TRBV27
ASSRTGGNEKLF
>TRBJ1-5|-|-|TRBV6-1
ASSEAGHSNQPQH
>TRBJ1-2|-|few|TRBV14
ASSQIHNYGYT
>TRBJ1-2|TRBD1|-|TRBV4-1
ASSQGDRANYGYT
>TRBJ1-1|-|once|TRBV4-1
ASSQGWSGTEAF
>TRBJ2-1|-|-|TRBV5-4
ASSPRVDKSANEQF
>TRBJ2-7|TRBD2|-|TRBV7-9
ASSLPRNGLAVYEQY
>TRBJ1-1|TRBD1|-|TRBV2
ASTPWDSMNTEAF
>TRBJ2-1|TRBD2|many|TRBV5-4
ASSLRTSGYNEQF
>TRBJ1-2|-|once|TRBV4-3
ASSQDHRACT
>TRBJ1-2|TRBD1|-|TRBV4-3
ASSQDGTVHYGYT
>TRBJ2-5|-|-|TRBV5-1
ASSLRSGTSRETQY
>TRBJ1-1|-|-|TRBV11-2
ASSPHTEAF
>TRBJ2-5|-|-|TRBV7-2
ASSLGQAPLQETQY
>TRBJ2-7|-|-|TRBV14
ASHPIADYYEQY
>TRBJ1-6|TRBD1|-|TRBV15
ATSTGTDYNSPLH
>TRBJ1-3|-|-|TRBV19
ASSPRQGFGNTIY
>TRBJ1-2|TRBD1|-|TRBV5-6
ASSSSRDRGPSNYGYT
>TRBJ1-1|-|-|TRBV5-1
ASSSREVGEAF
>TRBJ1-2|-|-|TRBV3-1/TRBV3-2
ASKTGNYGYT
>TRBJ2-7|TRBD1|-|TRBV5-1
ASSPETGGYYEQY
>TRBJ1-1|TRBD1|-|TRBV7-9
ASSSQGGTEAF
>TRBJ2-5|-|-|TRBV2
ASSEALLSSAAQY
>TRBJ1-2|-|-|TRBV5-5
ASSPAATEPYYGYT
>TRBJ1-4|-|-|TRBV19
ASREGMRSNPNEKLF
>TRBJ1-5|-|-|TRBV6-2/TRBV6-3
ASSYSGRNQPQH
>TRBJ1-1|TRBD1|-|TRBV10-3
AISGRDRGFTEAF
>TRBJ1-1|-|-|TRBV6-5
ASSYSRGPTEAF
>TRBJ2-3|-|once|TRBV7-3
ASSLTRDTQY
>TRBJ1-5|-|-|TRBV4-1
ASSPGRLGQPQH
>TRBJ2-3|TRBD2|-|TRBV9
ASSASPRRGSTDTQY
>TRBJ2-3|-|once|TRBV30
AWRKGVVRQY